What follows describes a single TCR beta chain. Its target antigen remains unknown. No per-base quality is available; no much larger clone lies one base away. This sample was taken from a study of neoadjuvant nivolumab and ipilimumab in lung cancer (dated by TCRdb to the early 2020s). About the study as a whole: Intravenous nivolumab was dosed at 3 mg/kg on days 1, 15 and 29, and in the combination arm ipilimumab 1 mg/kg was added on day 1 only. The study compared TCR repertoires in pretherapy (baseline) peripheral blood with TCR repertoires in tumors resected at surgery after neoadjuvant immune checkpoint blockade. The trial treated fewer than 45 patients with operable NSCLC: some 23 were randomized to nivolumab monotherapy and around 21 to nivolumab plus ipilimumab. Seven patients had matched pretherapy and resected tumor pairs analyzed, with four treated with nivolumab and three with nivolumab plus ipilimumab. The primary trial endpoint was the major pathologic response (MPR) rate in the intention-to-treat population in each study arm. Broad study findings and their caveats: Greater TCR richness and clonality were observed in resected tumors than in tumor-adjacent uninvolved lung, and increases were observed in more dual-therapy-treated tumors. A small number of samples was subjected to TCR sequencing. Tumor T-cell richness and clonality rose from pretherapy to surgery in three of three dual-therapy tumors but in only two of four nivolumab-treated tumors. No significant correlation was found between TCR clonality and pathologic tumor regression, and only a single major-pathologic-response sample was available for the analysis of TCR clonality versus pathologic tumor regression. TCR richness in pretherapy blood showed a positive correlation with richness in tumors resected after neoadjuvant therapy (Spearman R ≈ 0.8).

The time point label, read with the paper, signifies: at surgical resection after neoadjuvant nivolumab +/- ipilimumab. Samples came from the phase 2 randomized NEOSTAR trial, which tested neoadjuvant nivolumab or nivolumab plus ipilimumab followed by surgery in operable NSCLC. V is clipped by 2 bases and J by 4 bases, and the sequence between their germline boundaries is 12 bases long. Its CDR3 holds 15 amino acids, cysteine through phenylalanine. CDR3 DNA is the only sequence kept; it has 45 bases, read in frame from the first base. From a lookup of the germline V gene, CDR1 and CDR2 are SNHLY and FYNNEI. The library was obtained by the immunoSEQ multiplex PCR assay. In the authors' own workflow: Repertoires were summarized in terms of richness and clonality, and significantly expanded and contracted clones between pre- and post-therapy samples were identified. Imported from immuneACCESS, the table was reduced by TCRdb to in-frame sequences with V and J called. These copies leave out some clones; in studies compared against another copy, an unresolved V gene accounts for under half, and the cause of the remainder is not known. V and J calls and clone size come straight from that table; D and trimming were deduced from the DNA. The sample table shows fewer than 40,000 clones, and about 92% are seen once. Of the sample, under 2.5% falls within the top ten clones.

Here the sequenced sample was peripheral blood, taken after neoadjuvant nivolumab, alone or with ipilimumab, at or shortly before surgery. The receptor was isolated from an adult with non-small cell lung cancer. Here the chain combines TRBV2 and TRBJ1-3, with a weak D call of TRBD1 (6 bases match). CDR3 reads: CASSELGGSGNTIYF. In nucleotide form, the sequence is TGTGCCAGCAGTGAACTAGGGGGGTCCGGAAACACCATATATTTT.